Here is one TCR beta chain with its context. Its antigen is not identified. This sample is part of a study of post-analysis software for immune sequencing data. In the study overall: Recorded disease courses covered relapsing-remitting, secondary progressive and progressive-relapsing multiple sclerosis. Some patients had no subtype annotation.

The length of the CDR3 is 13 residues. CDR1 is SGHAT and CDR2 is FQNNGV in the germline V gene. V was clipped by 10 bases and J by 5 bases; unmatched bases: 5. Study results and limitations: When patients were compared with controls, four to six TRBV segments were more frequent, TRBV5-6, TRBV5-1 and TRBV20-1 among them. Strong co-clustering by F measure was seen for same-batch samples. Compared against controls, patients with multiple sclerosis displayed significantly lower normalized Chao1 diversity.

TCR beta cDNA libraries included unique molecular identifiers. From the PCR reads, TCRdb called clonotypes with MiXCR, one entry per CDR3 protein. Of some 500,000 distinct CDR3 sequences in the sample, under 55% were seen once. This receptor was obtained from a girl between 5 and 17 years old with multiple sclerosis. Material for sequencing was blood. The chain joins TRBV11-2 to TRBJ2-3; TRBD2 matches 11 bases. The CDR3, as DNA: TGTGCCACCTCGACTAGCGGGGAAGATACGCAGTATTTT. Translated: CATSTSGEDTQYF.